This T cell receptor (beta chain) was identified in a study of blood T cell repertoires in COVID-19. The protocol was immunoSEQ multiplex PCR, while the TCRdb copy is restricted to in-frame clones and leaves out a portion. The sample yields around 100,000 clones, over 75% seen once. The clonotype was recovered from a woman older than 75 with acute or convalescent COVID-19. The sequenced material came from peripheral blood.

CDR3 sequence reads: CASSPLAGGSYEQYF. The CDR3 nucleotides read TGTGCCAGTAGTCCCCTAGCGGGGGGTTCCTACGAGCAGTACTTC. The genes are TRBV19 and TRBJ2-7, with 11 bases fitting TRBD2. This CDR3 is built from 15 residues. Germline values: CDR1 LNHDA, CDR2 SQIVND (reference sequence). Trimming took 5 bases from V and 1 from J; bases not matched to a gene: 4.